The clone carrying this T cell receptor (beta chain) was seen a handful of times. The antigen is unknown. The data are from a study of response to subunit inactivated influenza vaccine. Study results and limitations: The authors proposed limited new T cell recruitment per seasonal influenza vaccination.

MiXCR, run by TCRdb on the RT-PCR reads, gives a single entry per CDR3 protein. The sample holds 650,000 to 850,000 distinct CDR3 sequences, approximately 13% seen once. The origin of this receptor is a man aged 45-65 years who received an inactivated influenza vaccine. The sequenced sample was PBMCs from blood, obtained 14 days before vaccination.

CDR3 sequence (DNA): TGTGCCAGCAGCTTAAGGTTACTAGCGCCCTCCAATGAGCAGTTCTTC. Protein product: CASSLRLLAPSNEQFF. The chain couples TRBV7-2 to TRBJ2-1; the match to TRBD2 covers 7 bases. This CDR3 has 16 residues. CDR1 is SGHTA and CDR2 is FQGNSA in the germline V gene. J lost 6 bases, V lost 2 bases, and 10 bases had no gene match.